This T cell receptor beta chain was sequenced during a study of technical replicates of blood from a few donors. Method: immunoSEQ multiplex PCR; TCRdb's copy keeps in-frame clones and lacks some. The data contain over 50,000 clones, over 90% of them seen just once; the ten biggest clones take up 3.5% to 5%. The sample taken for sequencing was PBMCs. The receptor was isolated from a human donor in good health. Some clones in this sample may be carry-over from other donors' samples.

CDR3 coding DNA: TGTGCCAGCAGCTTAGGACAGGGGGCAGGAAACACCATATATTTT. This gives the protein CASSLGQGAGNTIYF. The chain combines TRBV7-4 with TRBJ1-3; 10 nucleotides match TRBD1. Trimming cost V 1 base and J 4 bases; bases outside gene matches: 1. CDR1 and CDR2 from the germline V gene are SGHVT and SQSDAQ. CDR3 size: 15 residues.